These T cell receptor beta chains were read from a single sample in a study of T cell changes during pregnancy in multiple sclerosis. TCRdb's table, derived via immunoSEQ multiplex PCR, lists solely in-frame clones and lacks some. In the table there are around 97,000 clones, about nine tenths of which are singletons. Sequenced material: peripheral blood, taken in the second trimester of pregnancy. Receptors were obtained from a female donor in good health, enrolled as a control in a pregnancy study. The CDR3 runs from the conserved cysteine through the conserved F or W. The order of the fields is D gene, V gene, J gene, clone size, CDR3 DNA, CDR3 protein. A D gene is named only where the DNA matches it firmly. Expanded clones are given a class, and other clones once, few, many or no size at all.

TRBD1,TRBV7-9,TRBJ2-3,-,TGTGCCAGCAGCCATCCGGGACAGAGTCCCACAGATACGCAGTATTTT,CASSHPGQSPTDTQYF
-,TRBV6-6,TRBJ1-5,-,TGTGCCAGCTTGGGCGGGGGCTTTAATCAGCCCCAGCATTTT,CASLGGGFNQPQHF
-,TRBV7-9,TRBJ2-7,-,TGTGCCAGCAGCTTAGGGAGGGTCCGGGCAGACTTC,CASSLGRVRADF
-,TRBV6-5,TRBJ1-1,-,TGTGCCAGCAGTTACTCGGGGGGGGCCACTGAAGCTTTCTTT,CASSYSGGATEAFF
-,TRBV6-5,TRBJ2-7,-,TGTGCCAGCAGTTACTCCAGTACCTACGAGCAGTACTTC,CASSYSSTYEQYF
TRBD1,TRBV19,TRBJ1-2,-,TGTGCCAGTAGTTTGAAGGGACAGGGTATATATGGCTACACCTTC,CASSLKGQGIYGYTF
-,TRBV6-5,TRBJ2-7,-,TGTGCCAGCAGTTACTGGGAAGGAGGCGAGCAGTACTTC,CASSYWEGGEQYF
-,TRBV28,TRBJ2-6,-,TGTGCCAGCAGTTTAATCGGCTCTGGGGCCAACGTCCTGACTTTC,CASSLIGSGANVLTF
-,TRBV29-1,TRBJ2-5,once,TGCAGCGTTGGAGGAGAGACCCAGTACTTC,CSVGGETQYF
-,TRBV18,TRBJ1-1,-,TGTGCCAGCTCACCACCGAGGAACACTGAAGCTTTCTTT,CASSPPRNTEAFF
-,TRBV4-3,TRBJ2-7,-,TGCGCCAGCAGCCAAGAAGGGCAGGGGACCTACGAGCAGTACTTC,CASSQEGQGTYEQYF
-,TRBV11-2,TRBJ1-2,-,TGTGCCAGCAGCCGGACAGAAAACTATGGCTACACCTTC,CASSRTENYGYTF
TRBD1,TRBV19,TRBJ2-3,-,TGTGCCAGTAGTATAGATTCCGGGACAGCCTTAGGCGATACGCAGTATTTT,CASSIDSGTALGDTQYF
TRBD1,TRBV7-7,TRBJ1-3,few,TGTGCCAGCAGCCCTGGGACAGGCTTACACCGGGGAAACACCATATATTTT,CASSPGTGLHRGNTIYF
-,TRBV7-2,TRBJ2-4,-,TGTGCCAGCAGCTCCCGCAGGGGGGAGAACATTCAGTACTTC,CASSSRRGENIQYF
-,TRBV5-6,TRBJ2-1,-,TGTGCCAGCAGCTTGGGCGCAACCCGTTATGAGCAGTTCTTC,CASSLGATRYEQFF
TRBD2,TRBV27,TRBJ2-7,-,TGTGCCAGCAGTTTAAGCAGACTAGCGGGGGAGTACGAGCAGTACTTC,CASSLSRLAGEYEQYF
TRBD1,TRBV5-1,TRBJ1-2,-,TGCGCCAGCAGTCATTCAGGGGGCGACTATGGCTACACCTTC,CASSHSGGDYGYTF
-,TRBV28,TRBJ1-4,-,TGTGCCAGCAGCCTTAGGGGGGGGGCAACTAATGAAAAACTGTTTTTT,CASSLRGGATNEKLFF
TRBD2,TRBV10-1,TRBJ2-1,-,TGCGCCAGCAGCAGCGGGGACCGCGCTTCGGACACGAAACGACCCTATGGGTCCTACAATGAGCAGTTCTTC,CASSSGDRASDTKRPYGSYNEQFF
-,TRBV7-2,TRBJ2-7,-,TGTGCCAGCAGGCCAGGCAACCCTGGCTCCTACGAGCAGTACTTC,CASRPGNPGSYEQYF
TRBD1,TRBV19,TRBJ1-5,-,TGTGCCAGTAGTATCGCCGGACAGGGAGATCAGCCCCAGCATTTT,CASSIAGQGDQPQHF
TRBD1,TRBV5-1,TRBJ2-1,-,TGCGCCAGCACCGTACAGGGGGCGCTTAACAATGAGCAGTTCTTC,CASTVQGALNNEQFF
TRBD1,TRBV6-4,TRBJ1-1,-,TGTGCCAGCAGACTAACAGGGGTCCTGAACACTGAAGCTTTCTTT,CASRLTGVLNTEAFF
TRBD1,TRBV18,TRBJ2-7,-,TGTGCCAGCTCACCCCCGACAGGGACAAACTTCTACGAGCAGTACTTC,CASSPPTGTNFYEQYF
-,TRBV11-2,TRBJ2-1,-,TGTGCCAGCAGCTTAGCGGTGTTGGGGGGTATAAAAAATGAGCAGTTCTTC,CASSLAVLGGIKNEQFF
-,TRBV7-2,TRBJ2-4,-,TGTGCCAGCAGCTTTGGTCCCCGGAGGGAAAACATTCAGTACTTC,CASSFGPRRENIQYF
TRBD1,TRBV19,TRBJ1-3,-,TGTGCCAGTGGTGACAGGGGATCTGGAAACACCATATATTTT,CASGDRGSGNTIYF
TRBD2,TRBV5-1,TRBJ2-3,-,TGCGCCAGCAGCTCAACCAAAGGGACTAGCAGGCTCACAGATACGCAGTATTTT,CASSSTKGTSRLTDTQYF
-,TRBV6-5,TRBJ1-1,-,TGTGCCAGCAGTTACTCTACAGGGTGGGAGTCGGATGAAGCTTTCTTT,CASSYSTGWESDEAFF
-,TRBV27,TRBJ1-1,-,TGTGCCAGCAGTTTATGGAGGGAAGGCACTGAAGCTTTCTTT,CASSLWREGTEAFF
TRBD1,TRBV6-5,TRBJ1-5,-,TGTGCCAGCGCACCGGGACAGCGCAAGCAGCCCCAGCATTTT,CASAPGQRKQPQHF
TRBD1,TRBV28,TRBJ1-6,few,TGTGCCAGCAGCCCAAGACAGGGATGGTCACCCCTCCACTTT,CASSPRQGWSPLHF
TRBD2,TRBV19,TRBJ2-2,few,TGTGCCGGCAGACTAGCGGGAGACACCGGGGAGCTGTTTTTT,CAGRLAGDTGELFF
-,TRBV6-1,TRBJ1-2,-,TGTGCCAGCAGTGCCAGGGGTCAGGGCTACACCTTC,CASSARGQGYTF
TRBD2,TRBV5-1,TRBJ2-2,-,TGCGCCAGCAGCTTCTCAAACCGGGGGGTCACCGGGGAGCTGTTTTTT,CASSFSNRGVTGELFF
TRBD1,TRBV19,TRBJ1-5,-,TGTGCCAGTAGAGGGGGCGGGAATGGCAATCAGCCCCAGCATTTT,CASRGGGNGNQPQHF
-,TRBV5-4,TRBJ2-5,-,TGTGCCAGCAGCCTGAGTGAGGAGACCCAGTACTTC,CASSLSEETQYF
TRBD1,TRBV2,TRBJ2-7,-,TGTGCCGGACGACAGGGGGTATCCTACGAGCAGTACTTC,CAGRQGVSYEQYF
TRBD2,TRBV7-2,TRBJ2-2,few,TGTGCCAGCAGCTTATGGGAGGGCGGGGAGCTGTTTTTT,CASSLWEGGELFF
-,TRBV6-5,TRBJ2-7,-,TGTGCCAGCAGTTACGAAGCAGGCCGTGGGGAGCAGTACTTC,CASSYEAGRGEQYF
-,TRBV6-1,TRBJ2-3,-,TGTGCCAGCAGTGAAGCGCATGGGCAGGCCGCTGCTTCTAGCACAGATACGCAGTATTTT,CASSEAHGQAAASSTDTQYF
TRBD2,TRBV7-9,TRBJ2-7,-,TGTGCCAGCAGCTTAGTGGGACTAGCGGAGACCTACGAGCAGTACTTC,CASSLVGLAETYEQYF
TRBD2,TRBV9,TRBJ2-2,-,TGTGCCAGCAGCGTAGTCAAACTAGCGACAAACACCGGGGAGCTGTTTTTT,CASSVVKLATNTGELFF
-,TRBV25-1,TRBJ2-7,-,TGTGCCAGCAGCTACGGGTCCTACGAGCAGTACTTC,CASSYGSYEQYF
-,TRBV7-9,TRBJ2-7,-,TGTGCCAGCAGCCCAAAGACTCGCCTCACGAGTGAGCAGTACTTC,CASSPKTRLTSEQYF
-,TRBV7-2,TRBJ1-2,-,TGTGCCAGCAGCTTAGGCTACAGGCTAAACTATGGCTACACCTTC,CASSLGYRLNYGYTF
TRBD2,TRBV2,TRBJ2-3,-,TGTGCCAGCAGTGGGCTGACTAGCGGGAAAAGCACAGATACGCAGTATTTT,CASSGLTSGKSTDTQYF
TRBD2,TRBV4-1,TRBJ2-1,-,TGCGCCAGCAGCTTCGGCTCCCTAGCGGGGGGGCACAATGAGCAGTTCTTC,CASSFGSLAGGHNEQFF
TRBD1,TRBV6-1,TRBJ1-5,-,TGTGCCAGCAGTGACCTGGTGACAGGGGGGCTAAATCAGCCCCAGCATTTT,CASSDLVTGGLNQPQHF
-,TRBV7-2,TRBJ1-4,once,TGTGCCAGCAGCTTAGCCCTCTTCCGGGAAAAACTGTTTTTT,CASSLALFREKLFF
-,TRBV7-9,TRBJ1-2,-,TGTGCCAGCAGCTTAGGAGGGTTAGACTATGGCTACACCTTC,CASSLGGLDYGYTF
-,TRBV28,TRBJ1-1,-,TGTGCCAGCAGTTTTTTGGGGGGCACTGAAGCTTTCTTT,CASSFLGGTEAFF
TRBD2,TRBV30,TRBJ2-1,-,TGTGCCTGGAGTACTGGGACTAGCGTGTACAATGAGCAGTTCTTC,CAWSTGTSVYNEQFF
TRBD2,TRBV11-2,TRBJ2-5,-,TGTGCCAGCAGCGCCGGAAAGCGGGGAGTCTACTGGGAGACCCAGTACTTC,CASSAGKRGVYWETQYF
-,TRBV7-2,TRBJ1-2,-,TGTGCCAGCAGCTTGGGGACACAACCCTCCTATGGCTACACCTTC,CASSLGTQPSYGYTF
-,TRBV19,TRBJ2-7,-,TGTGCCAGTAGTGGAGTCTTGGCGGACGAGCAGTACTTC,CASSGVLADEQYF
-,TRBV6-1,TRBJ1-1,-,TGTGCCAGCACTAAACAGGGCACTGAAGCTTTCTTT,CASTKQGTEAFF
TRBD1,TRBV7-6,TRBJ1-6,-,TGTGCCAGCAGCCTCAGGGGGAGAGGACTTAATTCACCCCTCCACTTT,CASSLRGRGLNSPLHF
TRBD2,TRBV6-6,TRBJ2-7,-,TGTGCCAGCAGTCCGGCCGGGACTAGCGGTTCCTTC,CASSPAGTSGSF